This T cell receptor (beta chain) was identified during a study of cytomegalovirus exposure and HLA in healthy donors. Notes on this clone: Its antigen is currently unknown.

The PCR made use of 60 Vbeta and 13 Jbeta primers. The assay was immunoSEQ multiplex PCR, and TCRdb's table has in-frame clones only and misses some. The sample holds roughly 150,000 clones, around 65% seen once. The study's findings and limits: Common viral pathogens (according to a later analysis) appeared linked to several of the most significant clusters. Cytomegalovirus association was assigned to approximately 160 TCR beta chains. In a later analysis, an Asian-associated ancestry cluster reportedly showed fewer N-insertions than the approximately 660-donor mean.

This receptor was obtained from a woman in her 30s in good health and CMV-seropositive. Sequenced input: PBMCs.

The CDR3 spells CASGWRGQDTGELFF. Here the CDR3 DNA reads TGTGCTAGTGGTTGGAGGGGGCAGGACACCGGGGAGCTGTTTTTT. This chain uses TRBV12-5 with TRBJ2-2, with D perhaps TRBD1 (7 bases). CDR3 length: 15 amino acids. CDR1 and CDR2 (germline): LGHNT, FRNRAP. V shed 4 bases and J shed 3 bases, with 12 bases lying between them. Full variable domain (outside the CDR3, taken from reference TRBV12-5 and TRBJ2-2): DARVTQTPRHKVTEMGQEVTMRCQPILGHNTVFWYRQTMMQGLELLAYFRNRAPLDDSGMPKDRFSAEMPDATLATLKIQPSEPRDSAVYFCASGWRGQDTGELFFGEGSRLTVL.